This T cell receptor beta chain emerged from a study of metastatic and nonmetastatic thyroid tumors. Whole-study context: Across peripheral blood and tumor or nodule tissue samples taken from malignant and benign thyroid patients, the repertoires were compared with one another. Study-level results: Relative to benign nodules, malignant thyroid tumors were reportedly characterized by significantly elevated TCR beta diversity in blood and tumor.

Nobody among the patients had been given any treatment before thyroid surgery. This clone appeared many times. The antigen remains unidentified. One junction end does not reproduce the germline sequence, and a read error may be involved. In germline, CDR1 is SGHAT, CDR2 FQDESV (reference sequence). The CDR3 totals 13 residues. Original data processing: The study built a papillary thyroid cancer distant-metastasis classifier from CDR3 differences across clinicopathological groups. Using MiXCR, TCRdb reanalyzed the PCR reads. These V and J calls are TCRdb output, not the study's own analysis. The profile shows roughly 70,000 clones, 15% to 20% of them singletons.

The sequenced sample consisted of blood. This rearrangement joins TRBV11-1 to TRBJ2-5, with 12 bases lining up with TRBD2. This TCR derives from a female donor with papillary thyroid cancer or a benign thyroid nodule (not recorded which). Some clones in this sample may be carry-over from other donors' samples. The CDR3 loop reads CASSGGLAGPLNF. CDR3 bases: TGTGCCAGCAGCGGAGGACTAGCGGGACCCCTCAACTTC.